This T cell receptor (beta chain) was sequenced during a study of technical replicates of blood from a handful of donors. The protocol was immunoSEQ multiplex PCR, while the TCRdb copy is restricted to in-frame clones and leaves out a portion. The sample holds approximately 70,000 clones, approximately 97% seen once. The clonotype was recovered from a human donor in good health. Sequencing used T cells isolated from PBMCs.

The CDR3 bases are TGTGCCAGCAGTTTATTATTAGGGGACAGACAGTACCAAGAGACCCAGTACTTC. It is translated as CASSLLLGDRQYQETQYF. The chain employs TRBV28 and TRBJ2-5; TRBD1 matches 7 bases. CDR3 length equals 18 residues. Trimming removed 1 base from V and 0 bases from J; junction bases left unmatched: 11. The germline CDR1 and CDR2 sequences are MDHEN and SYDVKM.